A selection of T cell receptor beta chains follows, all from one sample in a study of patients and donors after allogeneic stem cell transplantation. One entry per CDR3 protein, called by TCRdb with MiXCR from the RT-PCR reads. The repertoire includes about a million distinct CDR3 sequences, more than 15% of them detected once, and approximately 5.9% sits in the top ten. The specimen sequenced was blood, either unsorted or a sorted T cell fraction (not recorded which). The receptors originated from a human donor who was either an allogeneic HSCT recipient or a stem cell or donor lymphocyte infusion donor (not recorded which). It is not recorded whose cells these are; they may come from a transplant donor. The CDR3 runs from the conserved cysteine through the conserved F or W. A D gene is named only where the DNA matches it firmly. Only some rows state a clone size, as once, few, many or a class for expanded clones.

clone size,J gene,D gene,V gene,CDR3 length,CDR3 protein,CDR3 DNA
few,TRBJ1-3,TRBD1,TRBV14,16,CASSQYRDRDGNTIYF,TGTGCCAGCAGCCAATACCGGGACAGGGATGGAAACACCATATATTTT
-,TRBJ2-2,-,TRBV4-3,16,CASSQGTGTRTGELFF,TGCGCCAGCAGCCAGGGAACAGGGACCCGCACCGGGGAGCTGTTTTTT
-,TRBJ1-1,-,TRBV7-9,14,CASSHRAPNTEAFF,TGTGCCAGCAGTCACAGGGCCCCGAACACTGAAGCTTTCTTT
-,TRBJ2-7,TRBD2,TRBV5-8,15,CASSRQTSGSYEQYF,TGTGCCAGCAGCCGCCAGACTAGCGGGAGCTACGAGCAGTACTTC
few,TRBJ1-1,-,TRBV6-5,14,CASSYRGAGTEAFF,TGTGCCAGCAGTTACCGGGGTGCGGGGACTGAAGCTTTCTTT
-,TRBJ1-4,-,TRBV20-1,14,CSASDLRTNEKLFF,TGCAGTGCTTCAGACCTTCGGACTAATGAAAAACTGTTTTTT
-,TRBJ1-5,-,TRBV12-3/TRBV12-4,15,CASSLEGGTGQPQHF,TGTGCCAGCAGTTTAGAGGGGGGAACCGGTCAGCCCCAGCATTTT
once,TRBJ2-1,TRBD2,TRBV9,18,CASSVGNGGRGSYNEQFF,TGTGCCAGCAGCGTAGGGAATGGCGGGAGGGGGTCCTACAATGAGCAGTTCTTC
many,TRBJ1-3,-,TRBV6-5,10,CASGRNTIYF,TGTGCCAGCGGACGGAACACCATATATTTT
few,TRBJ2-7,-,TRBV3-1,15,CASSHNTGITGEQYF,TGTGCCAGCAGCCACAACACAGGGATAACTGGCGAGCAGTACTTC
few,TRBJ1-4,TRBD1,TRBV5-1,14,CASSLDGTDEKLFF,TGCGCCAGCAGCTTGGATGGGACAGATGAAAAACTGTTTTTT
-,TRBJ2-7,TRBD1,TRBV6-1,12,CATQGISYEQYF,TGTGCCACACAGGGGATCTCCTACGAGCAGTACTTC
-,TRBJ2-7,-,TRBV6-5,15,CASSYSAGVLYEQYF,TGTGCCAGCAGTTACTCGGCTGGGGTTTTATACGAGCAGTACTTC
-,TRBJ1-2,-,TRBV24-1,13,CATSDLQGFGYTF,TGTGCCACCAGTGATCTTCAGGGTTTTGGCTACACCTTC
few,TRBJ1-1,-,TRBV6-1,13,CASSGRVATEAFF,TGTGCCAGCAGTGGCAGGGTGGCCACTGAAGCTTTCTTT
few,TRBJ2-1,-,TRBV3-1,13,CASSHVVLDEQFF,TGTGCCAGCAGCCATGTCGTCTTGGATGAGCAGTTCTTC
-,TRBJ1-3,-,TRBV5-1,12,CASSFNPGEWDF,TGCGCCAGCAGCTTTAACCCCGGAGAATGGGATTTT
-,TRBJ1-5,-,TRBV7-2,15,CASSLSGTVNQPQHF,TGTGCCAGCAGCTTATCTGGGACCGTGAATCAGCCCCAGCATTTT
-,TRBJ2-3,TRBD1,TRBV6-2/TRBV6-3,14,CASRLDRVADTQYF,TGTGCCAGCAGGTTAGACAGGGTGGCAGATACGCAGTATTTT
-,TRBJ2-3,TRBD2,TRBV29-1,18,CSVESHGLAGVLTDTQYF,TGCAGCGTTGAAAGTCACGGACTAGCGGGAGTCCTCACAGATACGCAGTATTTT
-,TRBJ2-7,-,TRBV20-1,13,CSARHWGAYEQYF,TGCAGTGCCCGACATTGGGGGGCCTACGAGCAGTACTTC
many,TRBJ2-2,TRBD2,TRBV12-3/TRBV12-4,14,CASRASGNTGELFF,TGTGCCAGCAGGGCTAGCGGGAACACCGGGGAGCTGTTTTTT